This is a list of T cell receptor beta chains from one sample in a study of T cell responses to AZD1222 COVID-19 vaccine. Sequencing used immunoSEQ multiplex PCR; TCRdb keeps in-frame clones, though not all of them. The sample has 110,000 to 150,000 clones, 92% seen once. The sample consisted of peripheral blood, taken on day 0 of AZD1222 vaccination. These receptors came from an adult in good health. The CDR3 runs from the conserved cysteine through the conserved F or W. D genes are given only for firm matches. Not every row has a clone size; where given, it reads once, few, many or a size class.

J: TRBJ1-1; D: .; size: .; V: TRBV25-1; CDR3: CATLGIRGAFF; DNA: TGTGCCACCCTTGGAATCCGGGGGGCTTTCTTT
J: TRBJ2-1; D: TRBD2; size: .; V: TRBV29-1; CDR3: CSVEDLSPSGLSSYNEQFF; DNA: TGCAGCGTTGAAGATCTTAGTCCTAGCGGTCTGAGCTCCTACAATGAGCAGTTCTTC
J: TRBJ1-2; D: .; size: .; V: TRBV19; CDR3: CASSIGGARYGYTF; DNA: TGTGCCAGTAGTATTGGGGGGGCGCGGTATGGCTACACCTTC
J: TRBJ2-3; D: TRBD2; size: .; V: TRBV14; CDR3: CASSQDRLAGVGGADTQYF; DNA: TGTGCCAGCAGCCAAGATCGGCTAGCGGGAGTTGGGGGCGCAGATACGCAGTATTTT
J: TRBJ2-1; D: .; size: .; V: TRBV9; CDR3: CASTDNEQFF; DNA: TGTGCCAGCACCGATAATGAGCAGTTCTTC
J: TRBJ2-2; D: TRBD1; size: .; V: TRBV5-1; CDR3: CASSLGQGTGELFF; DNA: TGCGCCAGCAGCCTGGGACAGGGAACCGGGGAGCTGTTTTTT
J: TRBJ2-1; D: .; size: .; V: TRBV6-6; CDR3: CASSYSSHEQFF; DNA: TGTGCCAGCAGTTACTCGAGCCACGAGCAGTTCTTC
J: TRBJ1-1; D: .; size: .; V: TRBV5-6; CDR3: CASSSPGGPGEAFF; DNA: TGTGCCAGCAGCTCCCCGGGGGGCCCGGGTGAAGCTTTCTTT
J: TRBJ1-1; D: .; size: once; V: TRBV19; CDR3: CASSMRGPGDTEAFF; DNA: TGTGCCAGTAGTATGCGGGGGCCGGGGGACACTGAAGCTTTCTTT
J: TRBJ2-1; D: TRBD1; size: .; V: TRBV24-1; CDR3: CATSDLTGQGQFF; DNA: TGTGCCACCAGTGACCTCACGGGACAGGGCCAGTTCTTC
J: TRBJ1-1; D: .; size: .; V: TRBV2; CDR3: CASSGVLLRTF; DNA: TGTGCCAGCAGTGGGGTTTTACTCAGGACATTT
J: TRBJ1-2; D: .; size: .; V: TRBV2; CDR3: CASSPGAGLYYGYTF; DNA: TGTGCCAGCAGCCCAGGGGCTGGGCTCTACTATGGCTACACCTTC
J: TRBJ2-7; D: .; size: .; V: TRBV27; CDR3: CASSFGLASSYEQYF; DNA: TGTGCCAGCAGTTTCGGTTTAGCGTCCTCCTACGAGCAGTACTTC
J: TRBJ1-2; D: .; size: .; V: TRBV14; CDR3: CASSQIHGANYGYTF; DNA: TGTGCCAGCAGCCAGATACATGGAGCTAACTATGGCTACACCTTC
J: TRBJ2-2; D: .; size: .; V: TRBV6-5; CDR3: CASSIRTGNTGELFF; DNA: TGTGCCAGCAGTATCAGGACTGGGAACACCGGGGAGCTGTTTTTT
J: TRBJ1-5; D: .; size: .; V: TRBV27; CDR3: CASSSESDSNQPQHF; DNA: TGTGCCAGCAGCTCCGAGTCGGATAGCAATCAGCCCCAGCATTTT
J: TRBJ2-5; D: .; size: .; V: TRBV14; CDR3: CASSPGIQETQYF; DNA: TGTGCCAGCAGCCCAGGGATCCAAGAGACCCAGTACTTC
J: TRBJ1-3; D: .; size: .; V: TRBV7-9; CDR3: CASSLSSVSSGNTIYF; DNA: TGTGCCAGCAGCTTAAGTTCAGTGAGCTCTGGAAACACCATATATTTT
J: TRBJ1-4; D: TRBD1; size: few; V: TRBV7-2; CDR3: CASSSGQGTEKLFF; DNA: TGTGCCAGCAGCTCGGGACAGGGTACTGAAAAACTGTTTTTT
J: TRBJ1-5; D: .; size: .; V: TRBV2; CDR3: CASRQLGGNQPQHF; DNA: TGTGCCAGTCGACAGCTCGGGGGCAATCAGCCCCAGCATTTT
J: TRBJ1-2; D: TRBD1; size: .; V: TRBV6-5; CDR3: CASRRQGPEGYTF; DNA: TGTGCCAGCAGAAGACAGGGCCCTGAGGGCTACACCTTC
J: TRBJ2-7; D: .; size: .; V: TRBV6-6; CDR3: CASSTSQLAGKYF; DNA: TGTGCCAGCAGTACCTCCCAACTGGCGGGGAAGTACTTC
J: TRBJ1-3; D: .; size: .; V: TRBV6-6; CDR3: CASTTGSHSGNTIYF; DNA: TGTGCCAGCACGACAGGCAGCCACTCTGGAAACACCATATATTTT
J: TRBJ2-7; D: TRBD2; size: .; V: TRBV5-6; CDR3: CASSLAGSHEQYF; DNA: TGTGCCAGCTCACTAGCGGGAAGTCACGAGCAGTACTTC
J: TRBJ1-5; D: TRBD1; size: .; V: TRBV20-1; CDR3: CSASLQGAWQPQHF; DNA: TGCAGTGCTAGTTTGCAGGGGGCTTGGCAGCCCCAGCATTTT
J: TRBJ2-1; D: .; size: few; V: TRBV30; CDR3: CAWSPRSGTYNEQFF; DNA: TGTGCCTGGAGTCCCCGCTCGGGGACCTACAATGAGCAGTTCTTC
J: TRBJ2-1; D: .; size: .; V: TRBV7-8; CDR3: CASSSQRQGGSNEQFF; DNA: TGTGCCAGCAGCTCGCAACGACAAGGGGGGTCCAATGAGCAGTTCTTC
J: TRBJ1-3; D: TRBD1; size: .; V: TRBV27; CDR3: CASGVTGGGGNTIYF; DNA: TGTGCCAGTGGAGTGACAGGGGGTGGTGGAAACACCATATATTTT
J: TRBJ2-1; D: TRBD2; size: .; V: TRBV5-1; CDR3: CASSLMGTSSYNEQFF; DNA: TGCGCCAGCAGCTTGATGGGGACTAGCTCCTACAATGAGCAGTTCTTC
J: TRBJ2-1; D: .; size: .; V: TRBV11-3; CDR3: CASSNRYNEQFF; DNA: TGTGCCAGCAGCAATCGGTACAATGAGCAGTTCTTC